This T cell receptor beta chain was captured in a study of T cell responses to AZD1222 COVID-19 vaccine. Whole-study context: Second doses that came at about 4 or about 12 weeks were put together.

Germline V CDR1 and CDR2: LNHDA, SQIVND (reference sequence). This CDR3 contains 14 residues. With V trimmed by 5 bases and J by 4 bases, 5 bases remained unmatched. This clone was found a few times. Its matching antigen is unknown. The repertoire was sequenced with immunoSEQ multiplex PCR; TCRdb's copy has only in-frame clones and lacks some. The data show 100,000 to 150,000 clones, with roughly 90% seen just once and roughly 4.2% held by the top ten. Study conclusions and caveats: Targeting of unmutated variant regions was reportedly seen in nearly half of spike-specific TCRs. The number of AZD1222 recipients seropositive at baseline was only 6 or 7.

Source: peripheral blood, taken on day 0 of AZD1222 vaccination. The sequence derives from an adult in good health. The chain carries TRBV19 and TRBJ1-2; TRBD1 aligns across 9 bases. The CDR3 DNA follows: TGTGCCAGTAGTTCACGGGACAGGGTCTATGGCTACACCTTC. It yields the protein CASSSRDRVYGYTF.